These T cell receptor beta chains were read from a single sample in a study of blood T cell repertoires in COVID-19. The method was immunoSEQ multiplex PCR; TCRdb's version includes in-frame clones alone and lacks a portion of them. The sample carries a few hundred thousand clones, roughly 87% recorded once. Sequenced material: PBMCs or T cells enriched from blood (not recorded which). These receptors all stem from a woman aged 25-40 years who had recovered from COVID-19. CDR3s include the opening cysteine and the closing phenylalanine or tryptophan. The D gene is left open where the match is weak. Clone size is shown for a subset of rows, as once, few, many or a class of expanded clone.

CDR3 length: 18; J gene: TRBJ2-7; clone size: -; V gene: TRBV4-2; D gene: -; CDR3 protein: CASSQDLAVGVMDYEQYF; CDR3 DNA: TGTGCCAGCAGCCAAGATCTCGCAGTGGGCGTCATGGACTACGAGCAGTACTTC
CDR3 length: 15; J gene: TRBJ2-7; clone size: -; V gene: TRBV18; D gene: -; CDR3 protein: CASSHPGTSPYEQYF; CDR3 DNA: TGTGCCAGCTCACACCCCGGGACATCACCCTACGAGCAGTACTTC
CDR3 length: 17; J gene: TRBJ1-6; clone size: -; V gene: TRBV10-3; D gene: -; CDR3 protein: CAISESAGSSYNSPLHF; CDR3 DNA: TGTGCCATCAGTGAGTCGGCGGGGAGCTCCTATAATTCACCCCTCCACTTT
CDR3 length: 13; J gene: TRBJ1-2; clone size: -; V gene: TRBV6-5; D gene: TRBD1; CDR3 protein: CASNPTGAYGYTF; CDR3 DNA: TGTGCCAGCAACCCTACAGGGGCCTATGGCTACACCTTC
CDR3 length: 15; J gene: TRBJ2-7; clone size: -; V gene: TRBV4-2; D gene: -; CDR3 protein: CASSQDRTASYEQYF; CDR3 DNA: TGTGCCAGCAGCCAAGATAGGACAGCCTCCTACGAGCAGTACTTC
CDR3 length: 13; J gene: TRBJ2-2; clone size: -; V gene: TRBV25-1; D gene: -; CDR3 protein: CASRVPNTGELFF; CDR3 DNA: TGTGCCAGCCGGGTTCCGAACACCGGGGAGCTGTTTTTT
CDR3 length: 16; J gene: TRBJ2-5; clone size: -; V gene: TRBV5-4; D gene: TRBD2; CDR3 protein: CASSPSGTGGGETQYF; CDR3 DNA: TGTGCCAGCAGCCCGAGCGGGACCGGCGGGGGTGAGACCCAGTACTTC
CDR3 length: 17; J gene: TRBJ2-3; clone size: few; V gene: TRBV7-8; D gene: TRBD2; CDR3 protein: CASSATPLAGSTDTQYF; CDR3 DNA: TGTGCCAGCAGCGCCACCCCCCTAGCGGGGTCCACAGATACGCAGTATTTT
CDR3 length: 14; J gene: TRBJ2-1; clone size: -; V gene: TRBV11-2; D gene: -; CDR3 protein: CASSDLLSYNEQFF; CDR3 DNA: TGTGCCAGCAGCGACTTACTGTCCTACAATGAGCAGTTCTTC
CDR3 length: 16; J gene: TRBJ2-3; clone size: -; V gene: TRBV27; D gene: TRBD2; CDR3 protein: CASTPGSGVYTDTQYF; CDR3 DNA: TGTGCCAGCACCCCTGGTAGCGGGGTATACACAGATACGCAGTATTTT
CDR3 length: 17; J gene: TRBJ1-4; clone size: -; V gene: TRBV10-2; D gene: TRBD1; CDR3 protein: CASNGAPGGQLNEKLFF; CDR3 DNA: TGCGCCAGCAACGGGGCCCCAGGGGGACAGTTAAATGAAAAACTGTTTTTT